Below are 13 T cell receptor beta chains sequenced from a single sample in a study. TCRdb called the RT-PCR reads again in MiXCR, with one record for every CDR3 protein. This table holds about 6,100 distinct CDR3 sequences, roughly nine tenths found once. Material for sequencing was memory CD4+ T cells from blood. Source of these receptors: a female donor in good health, serving as a healthy control.

Points on this clonotype: This beta chain came through as a stray read in a library set up for alpha chains, and its size says little. The chain combines TRBV27 with TRBJ1-5; possible D gene TRBD1, 5 bases. V gave up 2 bases and J gave up 4 bases, with 12 bases separating them. Germline CDR1 and CDR2: MNHEY and SMNVEV (reference sequence). The CDR3 consists of 15 residues. CDR3 loop: CASSLLGGINQPQHF. In nucleotides, the CDR3 is TGTGCCAGCAGTTTACTGGGGGGAATTAATCAGCCCCAGCATTTT.

As concerns this clonotype: Because this beta chain is a stray read in a library intended to capture alpha chains, its abundance should not be given much weight. This chain uses TRBV7-2 with TRBJ1-6; a weak D match, TRBD1 (5 bases). V was pared by 3 bases and J by 9 bases, with 21 bases between. The germline gives CDR1 SGHTA, CDR2 FQGNSA. The CDR3 loop spans 17 amino acids. The CDR3, as DNA: TGTGCCAGCAGCTTTGCTTCCGGACAAGGGGCAGTTTCACCCCTCCACTTT. This sequence encodes CASSFASGQGAVSPLHF.

This clonotype is a singleton in its sample. Because this beta chain is a stray read in a library intended to capture alpha chains, its abundance should not be given much weight. This chain joins TRBV20-1 and TRBJ2-1; 7 positions agree with TRBD2. Germline V gene data show CDR1 as DFQATT and CDR2 as SNEGSKA (reference sequence). This CDR3 contains 11 residues. V lost 5 bases, J lost 6 bases, and 1 base stayed unmatched. The CDR3 is CSARTSNEQFF. DNA for the CDR3: TGCAGTGCTCGGACTAGCAATGAGCAGTTCTTC.

As for this clonotype: This beta chain lies outside the target of a library built for alpha chains; its clone size means little. The chain has TRBV4-3 and TRBJ1-6, with D maybe TRBD1 (5 bases). The CDR3 totals 15 residues. The V end lost 0 bases, the J end lost 7 bases, and 10 bases lay between the germline ends. CDR1 is LGHNA, CDR2 YSLEER, per germline. The CDR3 DNA reads as TGCGCCAGCAGCCAAGAGGGGGTTGGAAATTCACCCCTCCACTTT. Translated: CASSQEGVGNSPLHF.

Concerning this clonotype itself: Found in a library prepared for alpha chains, this beta chain is an off-target read, and its abundance has little meaning. The chain carries TRBV29-1 and TRBJ2-1, with D perhaps being TRBD1 or TRBD2 (5 bases each). The germline V gene has CDR1 SQVTM and CDR2 ANQGSEA. The CDR3 sequence is 15 residues long. The V and J ends lost 4 bases and 5 bases respectively, with 18 bases between them. As DNA, the CDR3 is TGCAGCGTTGTGGCCGGGACCCGGCGGGACAATGAGCAGTTCTTC. It yields the protein CSVVAGTRRDNEQFF.

Concerning this clonotype itself: As an off-target read in a library built for alpha chains, this beta chain has a frequency of little significance. This chain links TRBV12-3 or TRBV12-4 with TRBJ1-2, with no clear D. CDR3 length: 14 amino acids. Between the trimmed V and J ends, which lost 6 bases and 1 base, there was a span of 12 bases. The CDR3 loop reads CASSSIKFNYGYTF. The CDR3 region has the DNA TGTGCCAGCAGCTCCATCAAATTTAACTATGGCTACACCTTC.

In its sample, this clonotype was seen once. The library was built for alpha chains, so this beta chain is an off-target read and its size means little. The V call is TRBV12-3 or TRBV12-4, the J call TRBJ1-3; the D is unclear. V dropped 3 bases and J dropped 1 base, with 7 bases sitting between them. This CDR3 spans 14 amino acids. CDR3 loop: CASSLAHSGNTIYF. CDR3 DNA sequence: TGTGCCAGCAGTTTGGCGCATTCTGGAAACACCATATATTTT.

This clonotype has just a few counts. This beta chain lies outside the target of a library built for alpha chains; its clone size means little. This chain links TRBV4-3 with TRBJ2-7, with D maybe TRBD2 (5 bases). Trimming pared 0 bases from V and 8 bases from J, leaving 14 bases between. This CDR3 has 14 residues. CDR1 is LGHNA and CDR2 is YSLEER in the germline V gene. CDR3 nucleotide sequence: TGCGCCAGCAGCCAAGAAAATGGGTCGGGAAAGCAGTACTTC. This sequence encodes CASSQENGSGKQYF.

As regards this clonotype: A library made for alpha chains picked up this beta chain off target, so its size means little. The V and J genes are TRBV27 and TRBJ2-2, with D uncertain. Germline V CDR1 and CDR2: MNHEY, SMNVEV (reference sequence). V was trimmed by 3 bases and J by 8 bases, leaving 10 bases between them. The CDR3 spans 13 residues. The CDR3: CASSFVGIGELFF. CDR3 bases: TGTGCCAGCAGTTTTGTGGGGATTGGGGAGCTGTTTTTT.

Regarding this clonotype: This beta chain is an unintended read in a library built for alpha chains; its size means little. The V gene is TRBV9, the J gene TRBJ2-5; D tentatively fits TRBD1 or TRBD2 (5 bases each). CDR1 SGDLS and CDR2 YYNGEE come from the germline V gene. CDR3 length equals 15 residues. Trimming pared 4 bases from V and 2 bases from J, leaving 15 bases between. CDR3 bases: TGTGCCAGCAGCCCTGCCGGGACCGCACAAGAGACCCAGTACTTC. Translated, it gives CASSPAGTAQETQYF. Full variable domain (rest looked up from reference TRBV9 and TRBJ2-5): DSGVTQTPKHLITATGQRVTLRCSPRSGDLSVYWYQQSLDQGLQFLIQYYNGEERAKGNILERFSAQQFPDLHSELNLSSLELGDSALYFCASSPAGTAQETQYFGPGTRLLVL.

Regarding this clonotype: In a library made to pick up alpha chains, this beta chain is a stray read with a size that means little. The gene calls are TRBV12-3 or TRBV12-4 and TRBJ1-2; D remains unclear. CDR3 length: 10 amino acids. Deletions cut 3 bases from V and 8 bases from J, with 4 bases between. CDR3 loop: CASSFQGYTF. CDR3 DNA: TGTGCCAGCAGTTTTCAGGGCTACACCTTC.

A note on this clonotype: Because this beta chain is a stray read in a library intended to capture alpha chains, its abundance should not be given much weight. The chain couples TRBV7-2 to TRBJ2-1; D gene ambiguous. CDR3 length: 13 amino acids. V was pared by 0 bases and J by 5 bases, with 5 bases between. The V gene's germline CDR1 is SGHTA and CDR2 FQGNSA. Here the CDR3 DNA reads TGTGCCAGCAGCTTAGCGCTTAACAATGAGCAGTTCTTC. Amino acid sequence: CASSLALNNEQFF.

Of note for this clonotype: This beta chain is off target for a library built for alpha chains, so its abundance means little. The V gene is TRBV20-1, the J gene TRBJ2-1, with 12 nucleotides matching TRBD2. Germline-derived CDR1 and CDR2 are DFQATT and SNEGSKA (reference sequence). The ends lost 7 bases at V and 5 bases at J; junction bases unmatched: 6. The CDR3 sequence is 14 residues long. As DNA, the CDR3 is TGCAGTGGTAACCTAGCGGGAGGGAACAATGAGCAGTTCTTC. This encodes CSGNLAGGNNEQFF.